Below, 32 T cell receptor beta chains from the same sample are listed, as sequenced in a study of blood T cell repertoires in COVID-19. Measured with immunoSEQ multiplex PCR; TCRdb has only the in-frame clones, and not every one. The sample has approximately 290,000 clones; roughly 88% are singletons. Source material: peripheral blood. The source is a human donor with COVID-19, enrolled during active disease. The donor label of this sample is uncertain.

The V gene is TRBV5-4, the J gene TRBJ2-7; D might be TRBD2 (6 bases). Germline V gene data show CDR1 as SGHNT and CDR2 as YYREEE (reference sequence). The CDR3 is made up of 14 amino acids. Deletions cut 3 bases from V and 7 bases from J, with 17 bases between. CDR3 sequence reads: CASSWTREGGEQYF. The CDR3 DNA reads TGTGCCAGCAGCTGGACACGAGAAGGAGGGGAGCAGTACTTC.

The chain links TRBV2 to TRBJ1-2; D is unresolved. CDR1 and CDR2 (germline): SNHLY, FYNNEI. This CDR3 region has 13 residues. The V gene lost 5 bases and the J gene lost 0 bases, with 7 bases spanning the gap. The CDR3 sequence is CASSPQANYGYTF. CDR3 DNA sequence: TGTGCCAGCAGTCCACAAGCTAACTATGGCTACACCTTC.

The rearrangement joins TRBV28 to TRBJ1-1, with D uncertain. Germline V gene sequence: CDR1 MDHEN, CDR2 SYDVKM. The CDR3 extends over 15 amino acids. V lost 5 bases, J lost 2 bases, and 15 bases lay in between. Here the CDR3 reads CASSRHGGENTEAFF. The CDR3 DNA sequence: TGTGCCAGCAGTCGTCACGGCGGAGAAAACACTGAAGCTTTCTTT.

DNA for the CDR3: TGTGCCAGCAGCTTAGAGCGGGGCCCCTACGAGCAGTACTTC. It specifies CASSLERGPYEQYF. V gene TRBV7-2 combines with J gene TRBJ2-7; 7 bases are shared with TRBD2. CDR3 size: 14 residues. CDR1 and CDR2 (germline): SGHTA, FQGNSA. V was clipped by 1 base and J by 2 bases; unmatched bases: 2.

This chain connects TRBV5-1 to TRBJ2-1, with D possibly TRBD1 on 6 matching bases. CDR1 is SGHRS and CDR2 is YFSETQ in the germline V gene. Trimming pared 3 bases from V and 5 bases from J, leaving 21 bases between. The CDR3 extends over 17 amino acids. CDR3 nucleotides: TGCGCCAGCAGCTCGGGTGGTGGGACAAACACCAACAATGAGCAGTTCTTC. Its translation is CASSSGGGTNTNNEQFF.

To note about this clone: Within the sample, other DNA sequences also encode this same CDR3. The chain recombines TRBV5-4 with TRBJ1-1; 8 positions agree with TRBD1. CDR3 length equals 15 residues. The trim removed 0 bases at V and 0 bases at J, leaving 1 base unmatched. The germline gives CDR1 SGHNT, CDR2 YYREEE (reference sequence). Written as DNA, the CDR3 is TGTGCCAGCAGCTTGGCAGGGGGCTTGAACACTGAAGCTTTCTTT. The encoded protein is CASSLAGGLNTEAFF.

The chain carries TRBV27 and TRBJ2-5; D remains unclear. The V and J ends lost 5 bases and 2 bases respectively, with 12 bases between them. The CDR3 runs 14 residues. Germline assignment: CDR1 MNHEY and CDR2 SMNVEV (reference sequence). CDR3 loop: CASSQLGSQETQYF. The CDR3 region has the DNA TGTGCCAGCAGTCAATTGGGCAGTCAAGAGACCCAGTACTTC.

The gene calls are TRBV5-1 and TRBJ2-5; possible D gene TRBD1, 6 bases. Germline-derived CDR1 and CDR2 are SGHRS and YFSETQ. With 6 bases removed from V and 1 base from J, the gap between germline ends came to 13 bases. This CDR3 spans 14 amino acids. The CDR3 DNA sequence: TGCGCCAGCACCCTCACAGGGAGCCAAGAGACCCAGTACTTC. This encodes CASTLTGSQETQYF.

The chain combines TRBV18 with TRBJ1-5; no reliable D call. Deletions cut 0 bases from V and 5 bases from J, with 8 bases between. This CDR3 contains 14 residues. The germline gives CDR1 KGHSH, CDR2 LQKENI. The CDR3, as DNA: TGTGCCAGCTCACCACCGGGCAGCCATCAGCCCCAGCATTTT. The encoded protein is CASSPPGSHQPQHF. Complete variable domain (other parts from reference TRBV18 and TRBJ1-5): NAGVMQNPRHLVRRRGQEARLRCSPMKGHSHVYWYRQLPEEGLKFMVYLQKENIIDESGMPKERFSAEFPKEGPSILRIQQVVRGDSAAYFCASSPPGSHQPQHFGDGTRLSIL.

The chain's CDR3 is CASSLTTPDTQYF. Here the CDR3 DNA reads TGTGCCAGCAGTCTTACCACACCAGATACGCAGTATTTT. This chain links TRBV27 with TRBJ2-3; D gene ambiguous. The CDR3 is made up of 13 amino acids. Germline values: CDR1 MNHEY, CDR2 SMNVEV (reference sequence). Between the trimmed V and J ends, which lost 5 bases and 4 bases, there was a span of 10 bases.

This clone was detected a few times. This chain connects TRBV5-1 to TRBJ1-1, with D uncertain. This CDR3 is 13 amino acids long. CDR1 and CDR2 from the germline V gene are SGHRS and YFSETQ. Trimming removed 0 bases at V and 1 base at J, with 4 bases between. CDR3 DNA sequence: TGCGCCAGCAGCTTGGCTTCGAACACTGAAGCTTTCTTT. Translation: CASSLASNTEAFF.

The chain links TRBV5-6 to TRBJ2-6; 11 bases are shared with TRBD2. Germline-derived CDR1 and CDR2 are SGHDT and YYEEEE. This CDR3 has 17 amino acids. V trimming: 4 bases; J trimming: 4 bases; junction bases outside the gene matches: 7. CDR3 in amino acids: CASSLLAGAGGANVLTF. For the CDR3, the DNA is TGTGCCAGCAGCCTACTAGCGGGAGCTGGCGGGGCCAACGTCCTGACTTTC. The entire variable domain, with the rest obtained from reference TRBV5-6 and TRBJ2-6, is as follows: DAGVTQSPTHLIKTRGQQVTLRCSPKSGHDTVSWYQQALGQGPQFIFQYYEEEERQRGNFPDRFSGHQFPNYSSELNVNALLLGDSALYLCASSLLAGAGGANVLTFGAGSRLTVL.

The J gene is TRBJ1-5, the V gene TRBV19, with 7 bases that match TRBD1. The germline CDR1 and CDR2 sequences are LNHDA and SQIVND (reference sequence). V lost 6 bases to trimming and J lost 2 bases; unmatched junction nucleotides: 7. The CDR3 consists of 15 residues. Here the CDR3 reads CASRTTTGGNQPQHF. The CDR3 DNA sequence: TGTGCCAGTAGGACGACTACAGGGGGCAATCAGCCCCAGCATTTT.

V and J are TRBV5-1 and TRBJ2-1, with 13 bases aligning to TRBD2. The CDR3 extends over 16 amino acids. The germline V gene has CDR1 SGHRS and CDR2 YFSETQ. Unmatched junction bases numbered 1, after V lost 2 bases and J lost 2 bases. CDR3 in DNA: TGCGCCAGCAGCTTAGGGACTAGCGGGGCCTACAATGAGCAGTTCTTC. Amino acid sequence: CASSLGTSGAYNEQFF.

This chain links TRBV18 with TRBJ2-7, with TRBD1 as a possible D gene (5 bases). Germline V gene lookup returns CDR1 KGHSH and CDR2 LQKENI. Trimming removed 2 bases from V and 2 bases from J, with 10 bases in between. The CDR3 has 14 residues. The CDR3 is CASSPAGPPYEQYF. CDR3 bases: TGTGCCAGCTCACCAGCAGGGCCTCCCTACGAGCAGTACTTC. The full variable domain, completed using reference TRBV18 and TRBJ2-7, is NAGVMQNPRHLVRRRGQEARLRCSPMKGHSHVYWYRQLPEEGLKFMVYLQKENIIDESGMPKERFSAEFPKEGPSILRIQQVVRGDSAAYFCASSPAGPPYEQYFGPGTRLTVT.

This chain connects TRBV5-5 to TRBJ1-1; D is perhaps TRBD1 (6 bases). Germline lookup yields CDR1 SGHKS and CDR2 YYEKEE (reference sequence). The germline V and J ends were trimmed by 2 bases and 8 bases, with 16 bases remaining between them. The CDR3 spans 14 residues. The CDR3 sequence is CASSFRGQTTEAFF. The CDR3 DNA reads TGTGCCAGCAGCTTCAGGGGACAAACGACCGAAGCTTTCTTT.

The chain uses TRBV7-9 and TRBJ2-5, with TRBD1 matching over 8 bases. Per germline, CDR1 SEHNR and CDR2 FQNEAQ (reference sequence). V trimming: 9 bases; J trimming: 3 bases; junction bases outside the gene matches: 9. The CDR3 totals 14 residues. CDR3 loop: CASVGAGGEETQYF. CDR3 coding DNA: TGTGCCAGTGTAGGGGCAGGGGGCGAAGAGACCCAGTACTTC. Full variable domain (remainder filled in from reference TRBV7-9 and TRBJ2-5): DTGVSQNPRHKITKRGQNVTFRCDPISEHNRLYWYRQTLGQGPEFLTYFQNEAQLEKSRLLSDRFSAERPKGSFSTLEIQRTEQGDSAMYLCASVGAGGEETQYFGPGTRLLVL.

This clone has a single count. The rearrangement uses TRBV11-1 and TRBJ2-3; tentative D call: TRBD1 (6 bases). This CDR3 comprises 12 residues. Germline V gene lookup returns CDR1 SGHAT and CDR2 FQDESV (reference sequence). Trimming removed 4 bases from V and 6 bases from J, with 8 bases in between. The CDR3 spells CASSSDRDTQYF. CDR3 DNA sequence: TGTGCCAGCAGCTCTGACAGGGATACGCAGTATTTT. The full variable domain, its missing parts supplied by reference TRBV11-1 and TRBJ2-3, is EAEVAQSPRYKITEKSQAVAFWCDPISGHATLYWYRQILGQGPELLVQFQDESVVDDSQLPKDRFSAERLKGVDSTLKIQPAELGDSAMYLCASSSDRDTQYFGPGTRLTVL.

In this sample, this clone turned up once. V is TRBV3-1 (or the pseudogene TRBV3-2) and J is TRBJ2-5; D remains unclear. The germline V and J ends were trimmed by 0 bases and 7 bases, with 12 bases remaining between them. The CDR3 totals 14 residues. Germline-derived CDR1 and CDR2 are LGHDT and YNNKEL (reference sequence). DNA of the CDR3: TGTGCCAGCAGCCAAGATCGAGGATTAGGGACCCAGTACTTC. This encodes CASSQDRGLGTQYF.

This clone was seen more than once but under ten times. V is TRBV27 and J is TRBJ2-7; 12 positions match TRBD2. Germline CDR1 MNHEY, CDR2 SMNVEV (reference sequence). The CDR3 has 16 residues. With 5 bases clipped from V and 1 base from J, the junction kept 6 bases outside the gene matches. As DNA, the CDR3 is TGTGCCAGCAGTCCCCGTCTAGCGGGAGGGTCCTACGAGCAGTACTTC. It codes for CASSPRLAGGSYEQYF.

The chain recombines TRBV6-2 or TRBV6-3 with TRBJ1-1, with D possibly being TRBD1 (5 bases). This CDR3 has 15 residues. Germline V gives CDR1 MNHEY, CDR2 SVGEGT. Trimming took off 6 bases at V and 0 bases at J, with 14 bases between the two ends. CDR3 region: CASSRLTDMNTEAFF. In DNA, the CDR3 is TGTGCCAGCAGCAGACTGACAGATATGAACACTGAAGCTTTCTTT.

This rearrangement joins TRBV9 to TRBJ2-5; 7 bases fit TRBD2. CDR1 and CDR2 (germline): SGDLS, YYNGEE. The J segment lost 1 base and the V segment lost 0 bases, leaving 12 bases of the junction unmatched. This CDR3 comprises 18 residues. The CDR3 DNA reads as TGTGCCAGCAGCGTAGCTACGAGCGGGACGAGGGGCCAAGAGACCCAGTACTTC. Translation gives CASSVATSGTRGQETQYF. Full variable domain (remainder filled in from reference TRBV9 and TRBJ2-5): DSGVTQTPKHLITATGQRVTLRCSPRSGDLSVYWYQQSLDQGLQFLIQYYNGEERAKGNILERFSAQQFPDLHSELNLSSLELGDSALYFCASSVATSGTRGQETQYFGPGTRLLVL.

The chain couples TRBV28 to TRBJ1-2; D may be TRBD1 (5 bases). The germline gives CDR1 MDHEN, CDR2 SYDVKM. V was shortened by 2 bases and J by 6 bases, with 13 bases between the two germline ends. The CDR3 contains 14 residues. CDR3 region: CASSLGGMRNGYTF. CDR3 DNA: TGTGCCAGCAGTTTAGGGGGGATGCGGAATGGCTACACCTTC.

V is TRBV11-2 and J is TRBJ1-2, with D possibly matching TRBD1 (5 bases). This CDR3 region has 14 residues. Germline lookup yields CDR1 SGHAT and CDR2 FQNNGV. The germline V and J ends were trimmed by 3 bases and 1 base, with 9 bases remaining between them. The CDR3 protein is CASSLGEGNYGYTF. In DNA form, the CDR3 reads TGTGCCAGCAGCTTGGGGGAGGGTAACTATGGCTACACCTTC.

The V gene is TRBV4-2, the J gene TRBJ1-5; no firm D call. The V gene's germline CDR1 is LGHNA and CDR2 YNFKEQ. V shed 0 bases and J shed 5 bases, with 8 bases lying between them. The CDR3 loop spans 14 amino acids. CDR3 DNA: TGTGCCAGCAGCCAAGAACAGAGTGATCAGCCCCAGCATTTT. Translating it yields CASSQEQSDQPQHF.

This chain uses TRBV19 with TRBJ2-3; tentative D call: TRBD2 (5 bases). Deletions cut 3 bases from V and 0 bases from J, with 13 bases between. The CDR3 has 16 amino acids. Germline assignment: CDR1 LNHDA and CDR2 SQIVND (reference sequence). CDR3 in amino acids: CASSISPDFSTDTQYF. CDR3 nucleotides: TGTGCCAGTAGTATTAGCCCGGACTTTAGCACAGATACGCAGTATTTT.

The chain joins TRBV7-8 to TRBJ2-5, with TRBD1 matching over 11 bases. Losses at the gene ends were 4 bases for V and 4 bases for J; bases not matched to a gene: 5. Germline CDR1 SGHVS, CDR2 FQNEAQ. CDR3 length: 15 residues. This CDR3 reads CASSWTGGLGETQYF. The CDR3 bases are TGTGCCAGCAGCTGGACAGGGGGCTTGGGAGAGACCCAGTACTTC. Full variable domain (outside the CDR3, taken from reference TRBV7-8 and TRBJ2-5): GAGVSQSPRYKVAKRGQDVALRCDPISGHVSLFWYQQALGQGPEFLTYFQNEAQLDKSGLPSDRFFAERPEGSVSTLKIQRTQQEDSAVYLCASSWTGGLGETQYFGPGTRLLVL.

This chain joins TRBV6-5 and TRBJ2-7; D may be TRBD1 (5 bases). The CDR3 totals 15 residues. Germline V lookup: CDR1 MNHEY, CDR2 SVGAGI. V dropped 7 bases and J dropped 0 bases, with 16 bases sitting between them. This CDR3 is CASKRLGASSYEQYF. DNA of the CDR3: TGTGCCAGCAAGCGATTAGGGGCCAGCTCCTACGAGCAGTACTTC.

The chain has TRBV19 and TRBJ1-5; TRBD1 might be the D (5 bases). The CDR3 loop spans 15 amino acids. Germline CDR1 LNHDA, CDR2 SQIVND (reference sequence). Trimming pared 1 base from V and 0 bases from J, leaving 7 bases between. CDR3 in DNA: TGTGCCAGTAGTATAGGGACACATAGCAATCAGCCCCAGCATTTT. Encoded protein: CASSIGTHSNQPQHF.

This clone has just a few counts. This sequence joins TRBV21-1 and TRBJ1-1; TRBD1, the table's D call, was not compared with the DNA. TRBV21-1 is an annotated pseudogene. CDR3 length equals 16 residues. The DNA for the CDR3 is TGTGCCAGCATCTTGAGTGGGGCCCCTTCGAACACTGAAGCTTTCTTT. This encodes CASILSGAPSNTEAFF.

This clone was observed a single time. CDR3 sequence reads: CASSFGQGPNQPQHF. The CDR3 DNA sequence: TGTGCCAGCAGCTTCGGACAGGGGCCAAATCAGCCCCAGCATTTT. The chain uses TRBV5-4 and TRBJ1-5; 9 nucleotides line up with TRBD1. V was clipped by 2 bases and J by 4 bases; unmatched bases: 4. Germline values: CDR1 SGHNT, CDR2 YYREEE (reference sequence). The CDR3 spans 15 residues.

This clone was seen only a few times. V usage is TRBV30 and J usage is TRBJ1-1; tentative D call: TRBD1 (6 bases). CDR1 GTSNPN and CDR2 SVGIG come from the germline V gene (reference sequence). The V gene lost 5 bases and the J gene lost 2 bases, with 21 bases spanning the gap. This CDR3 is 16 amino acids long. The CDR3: CAWARIRGRGNTEAFF. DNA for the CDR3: TGTGCCTGGGCCCGGATCAGGGGCAGGGGAAACACTGAAGCTTTCTTT.